Listed here are 17 T cell receptor beta chains from one sample, sequenced in a study of blood T cell repertoires in COVID-19. The method was immunoSEQ multiplex PCR; TCRdb's version includes in-frame clones alone and lacks a portion of them. The table records 150,000 to 200,000 clones, about four fifths of them present only once. What was sequenced was peripheral blood. The receptors stem from a woman between 40 and 50 years old with COVID-19, enrolled during active disease.

As for this clone: Sequence at one end of the junction differs from germline and may be a read error. The gene calls are TRBV27 and TRBJ2-7; TRBD1 matches 8 bases. CDR3 length equals 12 residues. The germline V gene has CDR1 MNHEY and CDR2 SMNVEV (reference sequence). CDR3 coding DNA: TGTGCCAGCAGTTCCCCGACAGGGGCACGTATGTTC. Amino acid sequence: CASSSPTGARMF.

The V gene is TRBV18, the J gene TRBJ1-2; 12 positions match TRBD1. Germline V CDR1 and CDR2: KGHSH, LQKENI. CDR3 length: 15 residues. V lost 6 bases and J lost 3; bases outside the gene matches: 5. In DNA, the CDR3 is TGTGCCAGCTCGAAGGGACAGGGGGCTGACTATGGCTACACCTTC. It specifies CASSKGQGADYGYTF.

V usage is TRBV6-2 or TRBV6-3 and J usage is TRBJ2-1; 9 nucleotides line up with TRBD2. This CDR3 comprises 16 residues. CDR1 and CDR2 from the germline V gene are MNHEY and SVGEGT. Trimming removed 5 bases from V and 3 bases from J; junction bases left unmatched: 8. The CDR3 DNA sequence: TGTGCCAGCAGTGGCCAACTAGCGGGCCGCTACAATGAGCAGTTCTTC. Translating gives CASSGQLAGRYNEQFF.

The chain joins TRBV6-2 or TRBV6-3 to TRBJ1-4, with D unresolved. The CDR3 sequence is 14 residues long. Germline CDR1 and CDR2: MNHEY and SVGEGT. V was clipped by 0 bases and J by 8 bases, with 10 bases between them. The CDR3: CASSYSLMEEKLFF. In DNA, the CDR3 is TGTGCCAGCAGTTACTCGTTGATGGAGGAAAAACTGTTTTTT.

The genes are TRBV6-6 and TRBJ1-4; D might be TRBD1 (6 bases). The CDR3 has 14 amino acids. Trimming stripped 5 bases from V and 6 bases from J, with 13 bases between. The germline V gene has CDR1 MNHNY and CDR2 SVGAGI (reference sequence). CDR3 DNA: TGTGCCAGCAGTCAAACAGGGTGGGATGAAAAACTGTTTTTT. This translates into CASSQTGWDEKLFF.

The chain carries TRBV10-2 and TRBJ1-3, with D uncertain. V dropped 0 bases and J dropped 8 bases, with 14 bases sitting between them. Germline assignment: CDR1 WSHSY and CDR2 SAAADI. CDR3 length equals 15 residues. In DNA form, the CDR3 reads TGCGCCAGCAGTGAGTCAGCGGTCCCTACGGACACCATATATTTT. As protein: CASSESAVPTDTIYF.

This rearrangement joins TRBV19 to TRBJ1-2; weak D call: TRBD1 (6 bases). CDR3 length equals 17 residues. Germline loops: CDR1 LNHDA, CDR2 SQIVND (reference sequence). Trimming took 3 bases from V and 1 from J, leaving 18 bases between them. The CDR3 here is CASSIPFGQTDNYGYTF. Here the CDR3 DNA reads TGTGCCAGTAGTATCCCCTTCGGACAGACTGATAACTATGGCTACACCTTC.

This clone has a handful of counts. J is TRBJ2-1 and V is TRBV3-1 (or the pseudogene TRBV3-2), with 10 bases fitting TRBD2. The CDR3 is made up of 16 amino acids. The germline V gene encodes CDR1 LGHDT and CDR2 YNNKEL (reference sequence). V lost 1 base and J lost 9; bases outside the gene matches: 9. CDR3 sequence reads: CASSQGYQRGGSEQFF. As DNA, the CDR3 is TGTGCCAGCAGCCAAGGGTATCAGCGGGGGGGAAGTGAGCAGTTCTTC.

This chain connects TRBV30 to TRBJ1-1; the D gene is possibly TRBD1 (5 bases). Germline V gene lookup returns CDR1 GTSNPN and CDR2 SVGIG (reference sequence). CDR3 length: 15 amino acids. Trimming took off 0 bases at V and 1 base at J, with 12 bases between the two ends. CDR3 residues: CAWSVEWGKNTEAFF. The CDR3, as DNA: TGTGCCTGGAGTGTAGAATGGGGCAAGAACACTGAAGCTTTCTTT.

This chain uses TRBV19 with TRBJ2-3, with TRBD2 matching over 14 bases. V trimming: 5 bases; J trimming: 4 bases; junction bases outside the gene matches: 2. CDR3 length equals 15 residues. Germline CDR1 and CDR2: LNHDA and SQIVND (reference sequence). CDR3 bases: TGTGCCAGTAGTGAGACTAGCGGGGGGGCAGATACGCAGTATTTT. Encoded protein: CASSETSGGADTQYF.

The chain carries TRBV7-2 and TRBJ1-2; D is possibly TRBD1 (5 bases). CDR1 is SGHTA and CDR2 is FQGNSA in the germline V gene. This CDR3 is 15 amino acids long. V was cut by 4 bases and J by 6 bases, with 18 bases left in between. Here the CDR3 DNA reads TGTGCCAGCAGCTGGTACGGGGGAGGGATTGATGGCTACACCTTC. Its protein product is CASSWYGGGIDGYTF.

The chain recombines TRBV14 with TRBJ1-3, with TRBD1 identical over 7 bases. The CDR3 is made up of 15 amino acids. Germline lookup yields CDR1 SGHDN and CDR2 FVKESK. The V gene end was trimmed by 4 bases and the J gene end by 1 base; junction bases not matched to a gene: 4. The CDR3 spells CASSRGGTSGNTIYF. CDR3 nucleotide sequence: TGTGCCAGCAGCCGAGGGGGCACTTCTGGAAACACCATATATTTT. Complete variable domain (other parts from reference TRBV14 and TRBJ1-3): EAGVTQFPSHSVIEKGQTVTLRCDPISGHDNLYWYRRVMGKEIKFLLHFVKESKQDESGMPNNRFLAERTGGTYSTLKVQPAELEDSGVYFCASSRGGTSGNTIYFGEGSWLTVV.

The rearrangement links TRBV30 to TRBJ1-3; 7 positions agree with TRBD1. CDR3 length: 17 residues. Germline V gene data show CDR1 as GTSNPN and CDR2 as SVGIG (reference sequence). The V segment lost 0 bases and the J segment 0 bases; nucleotides outside the gene matches: 8. CDR3 sequence reads: CAWSVRGQPSSGNTIYF. The CDR3 bases are TGTGCCTGGAGTGTAAGGGGACAGCCATCCTCTGGAAACACCATATATTTT. Together with reference TRBV30 and TRBJ1-3, the CDR3 gives the full variable domain: SQTIHQWPATLVQPVGSPLSLECTVEGTSNPNLYWYRQAAGRGLQLLFYSVGIGQISSEVPQNLSASRPQDRQFILSSKKLLLSDSGFYLCAWSVRGQPSSGNTIYFGEGSWLTVV.

The chain has TRBV29-1 and TRBJ2-1; D may be TRBD2 (7 bases). The CDR3 extends over 14 amino acids. V lost 6 bases and J lost 4, with 16 bases in between. Germline V CDR1 and CDR2: SQVTM, ANQGSEA. As DNA, the CDR3 is TGCAGCGTCTTGCCGGGGGGCCGATACAATGAGCAGTTCTTC. Its translation: CSVLPGGRYNEQFF.

CDR3 loop: CASSFWGLQETQYF. The CDR3 DNA sequence: TGTGCCAGCAGCTTTTGGGGGCTCCAAGAGACCCAGTACTTC. The rearrangement joins TRBV11-2 to TRBJ2-5; D is perhaps TRBD1 (6 bases). Germline CDR1 reads SGHAT; CDR2 reads FQNNGV. The CDR3 contains 14 residues. Trimming removed 3 bases from V and 1 base from J, with 9 bases in between.

CDR3 nucleotides: TGTGCCAGCAGCTGGGACAGACAAGCTTTCTTT. Translation gives CASSWDRQAFF. The J gene is TRBJ1-1, the V gene TRBV12-3 or TRBV12-4; 7 bases are a match to TRBD1. The CDR3 sequence is 11 residues long. J gave up 9 bases and V 6 bases, and 4 bases lay outside the gene matches.

This clone showed up just once. The chain uses TRBV7-9 and TRBJ2-2; 7 bases agree with TRBD1. Germline CDR1 and CDR2: SEHNR and FQNEAQ (reference sequence). V was clipped by 5 bases and J by 4 bases; unmatched bases: 7. This CDR3 has 15 amino acids. The DNA of the CDR3 is TGTGCCAGCAGCCAACAGGGGACGATCACCGGGGAGCTGTTTTTT. Residues: CASSQQGTITGELFF.